The 23 T cell receptor beta chains in this list originate from one sample, sequenced in a study of T cells in Graves' hyperthyroidism and ophthalmopathy. TCR beta CDR3 regions were amplified from RNA transcripts. During a first-round RT-PCR of the TCR CDR3, the HTBI primer set was used. TCRdb used MiXCR to reprocess the multiplex PCR reads, holding one entry per CDR3 protein. This table has more than 550,000 distinct CDR3 sequences, around a sixth appearing once. The sample comprised blood. All receptors come from a woman aged 45-65 years with Graves' hyperthyroidism that later progressed to Graves' ophthalmopathy.

The V gene is TRBV7-9, the J gene TRBJ2-3, with D possibly being TRBD2 (6 bases). The CDR3 is 17 residues long. Trimming cost V 4 bases and J 0 bases, with 17 bases left between them. Germline CDR1 reads SEHNR; CDR2 reads FQNEAQ (reference sequence). The CDR3 is CASSSPDRDLSTDTQYF. The CDR3, as DNA: TGTGCCAGCAGCTCCCCCGACCGGGACTTAAGCACAGATACGCAGTATTTT.

This clonotype was seen just once. This chain connects TRBV6-2 or TRBV6-3 to TRBJ2-3; 13 positions match TRBD2. The CDR3 has 18 residues. Germline V gene data show CDR1 as MNHEY and CDR2 as SVGEGT. V was clipped by 5 bases and J by 2 bases; unmatched bases: 10. CDR3 sequence: CASSPTGLAGALTDTQYF. The CDR3 DNA follows: TGTGCCAGCAGTCCAACAGGACTAGCGGGGGCCCTCACAGATACGCAGTATTTT.

The sample holds a few counts of this clonotype. A much more abundant neighbour one base away suggests this may be a read error. CDR3 bases: TGTGCCAGCGGGGGAAGGTCCTACAGTGAGCAGTTCTTC. This sequence encodes CASGGRSYSEQFF. The V call is TRBV3-1, the J call TRBJ2-1; D may be TRBD1 or TRBD2 (5 bases each). The CDR3 runs to 13 residues. The germline gives CDR1 LGHDT, CDR2 YNNKEL (reference sequence).

This clonotype has just a few counts. The chain recombines TRBV3-1 with TRBJ2-7, with D perhaps TRBD2 (6 bases). The CDR3 is 17 residues long. Germline V gene data show CDR1 as LGHDT and CDR2 as YNNKEL (reference sequence). Trimming took off 3 bases at V and 4 bases at J, with 22 bases between the two ends. The DNA for the CDR3 is TGTGCCAGCAGCCAGGAGGGTGGGGCATCGGGGATTTACGAGCAGTACTTC. The encoded protein is CASSQEGGASGIYEQYF.

This clonotype occurred many times. A junction end diverges from the germline sequence, so it may reflect a read error. The chain joins TRBV6-1 to TRBJ1-1; unclear D gene. CDR1 is MNHNS and CDR2 is SASEGT in the germline V gene. This CDR3 is built from 14 residues. The CDR3 DNA reads as TGTGCCAGCAGCGAAGCGGGAGGTTTCACTGAAGCTTTCTTT. It specifies CASSEAGGFTEAFF.

In its sample, this clonotype was seen many times. The V and J genes are TRBV3-1 and TRBJ1-5; D might be TRBD1 (5 bases). CDR1 is LGHDT, CDR2 YNNKEL, per germline (reference sequence). V dropped 0 bases and J dropped 7 bases, with 16 bases sitting between them. The CDR3 has 16 amino acids. The CDR3 loop reads CASSQDGPGLGQPQHF. In DNA form, the CDR3 reads TGTGCCAGCAGCCAAGATGGTCCGGGGCTAGGACAGCCCCAGCATTTT.

This clonotype was observed a handful of times. The chain recombines TRBV12-3 or TRBV12-4 with TRBJ1-2; D is possibly TRBD1 (5 bases). The length of the CDR3 is 18 residues. The ends were cut back, 5 bases at V and 1 base at J, with 23 bases in the middle. CDR3 sequence: CASSPPPHDSKSNYGYTF. The CDR3, as DNA: TGTGCCAGCAGTCCCCCCCCCCACGACAGCAAAAGTAACTATGGCTACACCTTC.

The J gene is TRBJ2-7, the V gene TRBV12-5; TRBD1 aligns across 10 bases. Trimming took 3 bases from V and 4 from J; bases not matched to a gene: 9. Germline V gives CDR1 LGHNT, CDR2 FRNRAP. This CDR3 has 16 residues. CDR3: CASGFSGTGVGYEQYF. CDR3 DNA: TGTGCTAGTGGTTTCTCCGGGACAGGGGTAGGGTACGAGCAGTACTTC.

Ten or more counts support this clonotype. This sequence joins TRBV12-5 and TRBJ2-3; possible D gene TRBD1, 5 bases. V shed 2 bases and J shed 1 base, with 19 bases lying between them. Per the germline V gene, CDR1 is LGHNT and CDR2 is FRNRAP. The CDR3 has 18 residues. The CDR3 DNA sequence: TGTGCTAGTGGTTTGAGTTTCGGCGGACAACGCGGCACAGATACGCAGTATTTT. It is translated as CASGLSFGGQRGTDTQYF.

This clonotype was counted at least ten times. The J gene is TRBJ2-7, the V gene TRBV7-9; D is perhaps TRBD1 or TRBD2 (5 bases each). The V end lost 5 bases, the J end lost 6 bases, and 14 bases lay between the germline ends. The CDR3 runs to 13 residues. Per the germline V gene, CDR1 is SEHNR and CDR2 is FQNEAQ (reference sequence). The CDR3 sequence: CASSQDLTGEQYF. The CDR3 DNA reads TGTGCCAGCAGCCAGGACTTAACAGGCGAGCAGTACTTC.

The V call is TRBV11-2, the J call TRBJ2-7; D remains ambiguous. The CDR3 sequence is 14 residues long. Germline lookup yields CDR1 SGHAT and CDR2 FQNNGV. The V end lost 2 bases, the J end lost 4 bases, and 12 bases lay between the germline ends. CDR3 in amino acids: CASSLLSQTYEQYF. The CDR3 DNA is TGTGCCAGCAGCTTACTTTCCCAAACATACGAGCAGTACTTC.

CDR3 sequence reads: CATTTGPLEKLFF. In DNA form, the CDR3 reads TGTGCCACCACAACGGGGCCTCTAGAAAAACTGTTTTTT. J is TRBJ1-4 and V is TRBV6-1; maybe TRBD1 (5 bases). This CDR3 contains 13 residues. Germline assignment: CDR1 MNHNS and CDR2 SASEGT. The ends were cut back, 10 bases at V and 8 bases at J, with 17 bases in the middle.

In its sample, this clonotype was seen many times. The chain joins TRBV12-3 or TRBV12-4 to TRBJ2-5; 14 bases line up with TRBD2. After removal of 5 bases from V and 2 bases from J, the junction contained 4 bases not matched to a gene. The CDR3 extends over 16 amino acids. The CDR3 DNA follows: TGTGCCAGCAGTCCGGGACTAGCGGGGGAGCAAGAGACCCAGTACTTC. Encoded protein: CASSPGLAGEQETQYF.

The chain uses TRBV12-3 or TRBV12-4 and TRBJ2-2; 13 bases line up with TRBD2. This CDR3 region has 17 residues. V trimming: 3 bases; J trimming: 5 bases; junction bases outside the gene matches: 6. The CDR3 sequence: CASSLGGLAGPTGELFF. The CDR3 DNA is TGTGCCAGCAGTTTGGGGGGACTAGCGGGGCCGACCGGGGAGCTGTTTTTT.

The chain combines TRBV10-1 with TRBJ2-1; D might be TRBD1 or TRBD2, each matching 6 bases. Germline CDR1 reads WNHNN; CDR2 reads SYGVQD (reference sequence). V lost 1 base and J 7 bases, leaving 17 bases between the germline ends. The CDR3 extends over 16 amino acids. DNA of the CDR3: TGCGCCAGCAGTGAGTGGAATTTAGGGGGGCAAAATGAGCAGTTCTTC. Translating gives CASSEWNLGGQNEQFF.

This clonotype turned up a few times. The genes are TRBV3-1 and TRBJ1-4; tentative D call: TRBD1 (6 bases). Germline CDR1 is LGHDT and CDR2 is YNNKEL (reference sequence). The length of the CDR3 is 15 residues. The ends were cut back, 5 bases at V and 4 bases at J, with 14 bases in the middle. In nucleotides, the CDR3 is TGTGCCAGCAGCACGGGCACAGGGTTTAATGAAAAACTGTTTTTT. It codes for CASSTGTGFNEKLFF. The variable domain in full, completed from reference TRBV3-1 and TRBJ1-4, reads DTAVSQTPKYLVTQMGNDKSIKCEQNLGHDTMYWYKQDSKKFLKIMFSYNNKELIINETVPNRFSPKSPDKAHLNLHINSLELGDSAVYFCASSTGTGFNEKLFFGSGTQLSVL.

This clonotype was picked up many times. V is TRBV7-9 and J is TRBJ2-5; 9 bases map to TRBD2. This CDR3 is 16 amino acids long. The ends lost 4 bases at V and 3 bases at J; junction bases unmatched: 9. Germline V gene sequence: CDR1 SEHNR, CDR2 FQNEAQ (reference sequence). The CDR3 nucleotides are TGTGCCAGCAGCTCCATAGCGGGGGCCGAGGAAGAGACCCAGTACTTC. Amino acid sequence: CASSSIAGAEEETQYF.

This clonotype occurred a few times. The chain carries TRBV13 and TRBJ2-1; D is perhaps TRBD1 (6 bases). Germline V gene sequence: CDR1 PRHDT, CDR2 FYEKMQ (reference sequence). This CDR3 is built from 15 residues. Trimming removed 5 bases at V and 6 bases at J, with 17 bases between. CDR3 coding DNA: TGTGCCAGCAGCCCAGGGGCCCTAAGGGGCAATGAGCAGTTCTTC. Its translation is CASSPGALRGNEQFF.

The V gene is TRBV6-5, the J gene TRBJ2-7, with D unclear. The length of the CDR3 is 14 residues. CDR1 and CDR2 from the germline V gene are MNHEY and SVGAGI. Trimming pared 2 bases from V and 0 bases from J, leaving 8 bases between. The CDR3 sequence is CASSYGPNSYEQYF. The CDR3 bases are TGTGCCAGCAGTTACGGGCCAAACTCCTACGAGCAGTACTTC.

The chain uses TRBV29-1 and TRBJ1-5, with TRBD1 identical over 9 bases. V was clipped by 6 bases and J by 2 bases; unmatched bases: 14. This CDR3 is 17 amino acids long. Germline V gene lookup returns CDR1 SQVTM and CDR2 ANQGSEA. The CDR3 loop is CSVPGQGLRGGNQPQHF. The CDR3 DNA follows: TGCAGCGTACCGGGACAGGGCCTTCGGGGGGGCAATCAGCCCCAGCATTTT.

The sample holds many counts of this clonotype. V and J are TRBV20-1 and TRBJ1-5; 9 bases agree with TRBD1. CDR1 and CDR2 from the germline V gene are DFQATT and SNEGSKA (reference sequence). Germline trimming cut 2 bases from V and 7 bases from J; bases unmatched to any gene: 15. The length of the CDR3 is 17 residues. The CDR3 protein is CSARTIGWDREDQPQHF. The CDR3 DNA reads as TGCAGTGCTAGAACTATTGGATGGGACAGGGAAGACCAGCCCCAGCATTTT.

This clonotype was observed many times. V usage is TRBV5-1 and J usage is TRBJ1-1, with a tentative D call TRBD1 (6 bases). Trimming cost V 0 bases and J 5 bases, with 14 bases left between them. Germline V lookup: CDR1 SGHRS, CDR2 YFSETQ. This CDR3 spans 15 amino acids. The chain's CDR3 is CASSLGWGRRTEAFF. CDR3 in DNA: TGCGCCAGCAGCTTGGGTTGGGGGCGTCGAACTGAAGCTTTCTTT.

This clonotype was observed a handful of times. A junction boundary mismatches the germline segment, possibly from a read error. The CDR3 is CASRYEGQASSGANVPTF. CDR3 coding DNA: TGTGCCAGCAGATACGAGGGACAGGCGAGCTCTGGGGCCAACGTCCCGACTTTC. This sequence joins TRBV5-6 and TRBJ2-6; 8 positions match TRBD1. CDR3 size: 18 residues. Germline V gene lookup returns CDR1 SGHDT and CDR2 YYEEEE.